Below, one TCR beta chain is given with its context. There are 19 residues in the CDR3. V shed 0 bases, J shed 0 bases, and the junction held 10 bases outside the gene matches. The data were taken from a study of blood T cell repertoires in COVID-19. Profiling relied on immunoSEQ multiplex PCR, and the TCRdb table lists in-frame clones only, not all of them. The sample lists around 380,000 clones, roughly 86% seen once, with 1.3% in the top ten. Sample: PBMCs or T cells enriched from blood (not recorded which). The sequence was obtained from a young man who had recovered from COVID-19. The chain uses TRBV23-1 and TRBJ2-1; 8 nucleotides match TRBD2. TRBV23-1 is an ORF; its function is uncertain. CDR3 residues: CASSQSAGGLSFSYNEQFF. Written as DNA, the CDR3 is TGCGCCAGCAGTCAATCGGCGGGGGGCCTTTCCTTCTCCTACAATGAGCAGTTCTTC.